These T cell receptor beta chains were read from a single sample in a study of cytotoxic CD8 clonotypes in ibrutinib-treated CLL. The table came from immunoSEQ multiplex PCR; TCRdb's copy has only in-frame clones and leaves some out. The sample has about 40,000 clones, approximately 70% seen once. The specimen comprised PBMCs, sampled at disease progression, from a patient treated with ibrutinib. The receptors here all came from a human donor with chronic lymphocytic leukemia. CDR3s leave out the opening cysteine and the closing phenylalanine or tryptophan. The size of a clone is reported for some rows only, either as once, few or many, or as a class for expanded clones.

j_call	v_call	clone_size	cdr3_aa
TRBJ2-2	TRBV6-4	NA	ASRGQAGSTGELF
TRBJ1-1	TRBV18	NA	ASSGTGVNTEAF
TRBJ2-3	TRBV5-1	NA	ASSRQGEEADTQY
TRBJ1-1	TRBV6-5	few	ASSYSTFVF
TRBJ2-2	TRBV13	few	ASRPGQITANTGELF
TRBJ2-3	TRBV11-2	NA	ASSPLIGNPQY
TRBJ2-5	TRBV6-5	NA	ASRTRPTETQY
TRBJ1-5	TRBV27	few	ASSLGWDQPQH
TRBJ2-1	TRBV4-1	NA	ASSQAGGNEQF
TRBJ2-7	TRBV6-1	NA	ATRDRFYEQY
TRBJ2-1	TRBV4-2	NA	ASSPQASYNEQF
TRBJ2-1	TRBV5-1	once	ASSLGAGTTGEQF
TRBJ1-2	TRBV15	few	ATSFRAGGSNGYT
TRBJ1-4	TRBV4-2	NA	ASSQAKDATNEKLF
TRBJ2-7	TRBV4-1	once	ASSQRTGRGSDEQY
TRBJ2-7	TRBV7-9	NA	ASSRTSGIDEQY
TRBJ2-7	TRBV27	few	ASSTLLAGGPYEQY